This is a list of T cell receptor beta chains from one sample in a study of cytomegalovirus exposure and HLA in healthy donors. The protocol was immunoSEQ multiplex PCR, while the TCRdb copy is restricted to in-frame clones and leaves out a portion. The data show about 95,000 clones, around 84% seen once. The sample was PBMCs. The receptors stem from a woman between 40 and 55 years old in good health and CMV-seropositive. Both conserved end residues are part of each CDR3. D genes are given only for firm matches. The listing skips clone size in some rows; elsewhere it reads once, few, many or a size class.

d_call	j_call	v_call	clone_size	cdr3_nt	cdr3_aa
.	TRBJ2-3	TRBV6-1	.	TGTGCCAGCAGTGAAGGGACTTCCAACACAGATACGCAGTATTTT	CASSEGTSNTDTQYF
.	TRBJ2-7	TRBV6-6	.	TGTGCCAGCAGTTACTCGGAGGGACGTCCCGAGCAGTACTTC	CASSYSEGRPEQYF
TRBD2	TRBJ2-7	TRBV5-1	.	TGCGCCAGCAGCTTATTAGCGGGAGCTAGGTACGAGCAGTACTTC	CASSLLAGARYEQYF
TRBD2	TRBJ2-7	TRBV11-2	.	TGTGCCAGCAGCTTAGTTGGGACTAGCGGGAGGGAATACGAGCAGTACTTC	CASSLVGTSGREYEQYF
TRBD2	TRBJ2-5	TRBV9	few	TGTGCCAGCAGCGTAGGGTCAGCGGGAGAAGAGACCCAGTACTTC	CASSVGSAGEETQYF
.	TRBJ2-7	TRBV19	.	TGTGCCAGTAGTATAAGCCGGACATACTTC	CASSISRTYF
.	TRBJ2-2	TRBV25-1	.	TGTGCCAGCAGTGTCACAGGGTCCCGAGTCGGGGAGCTGTTTTTT	CASSVTGSRVGELFF
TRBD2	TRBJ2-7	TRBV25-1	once	TGTGCCAGCAGTGGAGGGACTAGCGGGAGGGAGTACGAGCAGTACTTC	CASSGGTSGREYEQYF
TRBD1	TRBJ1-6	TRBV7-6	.	TGTGCCAGCAGCCGGGACAGGGATTCACCCCTCCACTTT	CASSRDRDSPLHF
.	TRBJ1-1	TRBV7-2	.	TGTGCCAGCAGCTTAATCCCCAGCACTGAAGCTTTCTTT	CASSLIPSTEAFF
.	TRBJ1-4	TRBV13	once	TGTGCCAGCAGCTTAGGGGGGGCGCCGACTAATGAAAAACTGTTTTTT	CASSLGGAPTNEKLFF
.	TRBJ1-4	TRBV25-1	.	TGTGCCAGCAGTGGGATCCTGGACAACAATGAAAAACTGTTTTTT	CASSGILDNNEKLFF
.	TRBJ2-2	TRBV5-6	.	TGTGCCAGCAGCTTGAACACGTTCGCGAACACCGGGGAGCTGTTTTTT	CASSLNTFANTGELFF
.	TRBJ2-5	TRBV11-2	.	TGTGCCAGCAGCTTAGAACAGTTTCAAGAGACCCAGTACTTC	CASSLEQFQETQYF
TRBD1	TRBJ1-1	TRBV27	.	TGTGCCAGCAGTTACCGGGACAGGGCCACTGAAGCTTTCTTT	CASSYRDRATEAFF
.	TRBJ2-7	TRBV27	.	TGTGCCAGCAGTCTAAGAGGGACTTACGAGCAGTACTTC	CASSLRGTYEQYF
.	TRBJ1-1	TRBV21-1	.	TGTGCCAGCAGCACGATCCGGGACAGAGATTACCACACTGAAGCTTTCTTT	CASSTIRDRDYHTEAFF
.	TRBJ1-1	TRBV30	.	TGTGCCTGGAGTCTCCAGGGTAACACTGAAGCTTTCTTT	CAWSLQGNTEAFF
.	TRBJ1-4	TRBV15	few	TGTGCCACCAGCAGAGATAGACTCAATGAAAAACTGTTTTTT	CATSRDRLNEKLFF
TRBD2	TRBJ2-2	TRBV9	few	TGTGCCAGCAGCGCGGGAGGGACTAGCGGGAGCACCGGGGAGCTGTTTTTT	CASSAGGTSGSTGELFF
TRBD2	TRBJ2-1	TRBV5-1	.	TGCGCCAGCAGCCTGGGCCCGGGAGGAGACTACAATGAGCAGTTCTTC	CASSLGPGGDYNEQFF
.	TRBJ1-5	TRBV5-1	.	TGCGCCAGCAGCTGGGGCGGGGATGCCAGTCAGCCCCAGCATTTT	CASSWGGDASQPQHF
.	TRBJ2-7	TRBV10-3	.	TGTGCCATCAGTGAGGGGAGGCAGGGGGGTCCCTACGAGCAGTACTTC	CAISEGRQGGPYEQYF
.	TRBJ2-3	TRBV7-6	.	TGTGCCAGCAGCTTAATTCACATAAACACAGATACGCAGTATTTT	CASSLIHINTDTQYF
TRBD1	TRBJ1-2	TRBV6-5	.	TGTGCCAGCAGTTACCTGGGACAGGGAGACTATGGCTACACCTTC	CASSYLGQGDYGYTF
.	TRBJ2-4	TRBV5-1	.	TGCGCCAGCAGCTTGGCAGGGGACATTCAGTACTTC	CASSLAGDIQYF
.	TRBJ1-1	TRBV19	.	TGTGCCAGTAGTATAGCAGGAATGAACACTGAAGCTTTCTTT	CASSIAGMNTEAFF
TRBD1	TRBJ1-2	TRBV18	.	TGTGCCAGCTCCGGACAGGGCTATGGCTACACCTTC	CASSGQGYGYTF
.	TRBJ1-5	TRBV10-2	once	TGCGCCAGCAGTGAGTCGGGGGGGCTTGATCAGCCCCAGCATTTT	CASSESGGLDQPQHF
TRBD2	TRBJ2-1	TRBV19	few	TGTGCCAGTAGTACAGCGGACAGCGGGAGTAAAAATGAGCAGTTCTTC	CASSTADSGSKNEQFF
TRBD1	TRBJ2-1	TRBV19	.	TGTGCCACAGGGGGAGACTACAATGAGCAGTTCTTC	CATGGDYNEQFF
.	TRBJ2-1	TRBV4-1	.	TGCGCCAGCAGCCAAGTATTCGATGAGCAGTTCTTC	CASSQVFDEQFF
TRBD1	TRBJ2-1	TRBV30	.	TGTGCCTGGGAAAACAGGGGGCTAGGTAATGAGCAGTTCTTC	CAWENRGLGNEQFF
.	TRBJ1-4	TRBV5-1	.	TGCGCCAGCAGCTTGGATAGCGGGGGGAGGAATGAAAAACTGTTTTTT	CASSLDSGGRNEKLFF
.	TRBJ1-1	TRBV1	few	TGCACCAGCAGCCATTACCCTCCGGGACAGGTGAACACTGAAGCTTTCTTT	CTSSHYPPGQVNTEAFF
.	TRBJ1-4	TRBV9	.	TGTGCCAGCAGCGAACGCTACGGGGGAACGAATGAAAAACTGTTTTTT	CASSERYGGTNEKLFF
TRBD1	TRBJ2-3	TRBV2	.	TGTGCCAGCAGTGAGGGGACAGGGGGCGGCACAGATACGCAGTATTTT	CASSEGTGGGTDTQYF
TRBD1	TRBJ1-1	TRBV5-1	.	TGCGCCAGCAGCCTGGACAGGGACACTGAAGCTTTCTTT	CASSLDRDTEAFF
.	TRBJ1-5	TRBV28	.	TGTGCCAGCAGTTTACCTCATCAGCCCCAGCATTTT	CASSLPHQPQHF
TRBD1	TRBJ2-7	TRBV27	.	TGTGCCAGCAGTTTATCGGGACAGGGGGCCGCCTACGAGCAGTACTTC	CASSLSGQGAAYEQYF
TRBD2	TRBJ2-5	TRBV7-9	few	TGTGCCAGCAGCCGTGGCGGGGGTTGGGAGACCCAGTACTTC	CASSRGGGWETQYF
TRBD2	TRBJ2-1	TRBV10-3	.	TGTGCCATCAGTGAGGATACGGCTAGCGGGGGTTACAATGAGCAGTTCTTC	CAISEDTASGGYNEQFF
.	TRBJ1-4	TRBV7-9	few	TGTGCCAGCAGCTTACAGGGAGAAAAACTGTTTTTT	CASSLQGEKLFF
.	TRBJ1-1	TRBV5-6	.	TGTGCCAGCAGCTTGGACGGGGGGACTATGAACACTGAAGCTTTCTTT	CASSLDGGTMNTEAFF
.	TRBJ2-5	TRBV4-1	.	TGCGCCAGCAGCCAAGAGGGGCGGAGCCAAGAGACCCAGTACTTC	CASSQEGRSQETQYF